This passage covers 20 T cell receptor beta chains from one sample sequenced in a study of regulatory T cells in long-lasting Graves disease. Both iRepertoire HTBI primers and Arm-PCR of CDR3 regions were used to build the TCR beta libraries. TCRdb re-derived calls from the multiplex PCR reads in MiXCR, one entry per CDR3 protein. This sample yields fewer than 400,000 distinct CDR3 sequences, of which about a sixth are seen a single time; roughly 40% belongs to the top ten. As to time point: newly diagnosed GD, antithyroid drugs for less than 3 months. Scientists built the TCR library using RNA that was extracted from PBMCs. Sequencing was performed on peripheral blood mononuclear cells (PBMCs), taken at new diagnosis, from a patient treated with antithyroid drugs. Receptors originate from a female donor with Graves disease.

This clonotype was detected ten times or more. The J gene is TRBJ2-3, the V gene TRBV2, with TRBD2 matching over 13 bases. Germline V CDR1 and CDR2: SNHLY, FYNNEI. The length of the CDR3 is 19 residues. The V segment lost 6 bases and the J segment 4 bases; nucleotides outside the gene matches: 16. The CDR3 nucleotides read TGTGCCAGCAGGGACTCTGGACTAGCGGGAGAGGATGGCCCAGATACGCAGTATTTT. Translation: CASRDSGLAGEDGPDTQYF.

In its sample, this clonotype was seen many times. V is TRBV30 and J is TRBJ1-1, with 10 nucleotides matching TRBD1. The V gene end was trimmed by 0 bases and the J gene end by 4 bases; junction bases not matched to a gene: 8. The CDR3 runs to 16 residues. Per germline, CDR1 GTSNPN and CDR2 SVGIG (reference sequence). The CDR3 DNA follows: TGTGCCTGGAGTGTACGGGACAGGGGTTGGGTCACTGAAGCTTTCTTT. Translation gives CAWSVRDRGWVTEAFF.

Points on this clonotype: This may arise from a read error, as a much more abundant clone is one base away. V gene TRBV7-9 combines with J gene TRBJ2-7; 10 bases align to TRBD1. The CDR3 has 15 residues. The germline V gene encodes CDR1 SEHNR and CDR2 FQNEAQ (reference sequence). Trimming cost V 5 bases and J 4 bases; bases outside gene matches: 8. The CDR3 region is CASSTGDRGRYEQYF. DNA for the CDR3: TGTGCCAGCAGCACGGGGGACAGGGGCCGATACGAGCAGTACTTC.

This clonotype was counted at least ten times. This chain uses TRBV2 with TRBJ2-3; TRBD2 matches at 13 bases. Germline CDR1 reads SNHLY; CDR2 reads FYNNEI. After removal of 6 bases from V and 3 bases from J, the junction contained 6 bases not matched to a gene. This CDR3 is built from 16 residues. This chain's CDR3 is CASRVGLAGTTDTQYF. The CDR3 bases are TGTGCCAGCAGGGTGGGACTAGCGGGAACGACAGATACGCAGTATTTT. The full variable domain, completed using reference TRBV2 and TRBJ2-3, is EPEVTQTPSHQVTQMGQEVILRCVPISNHLYFYWYRQILGQKVEFLVSFYNNEISEKSEIFDDQFSVERPDGSNFTLKIRSTKLEDSAMYFCASRVGLAGTTDTQYFGPGTRLTVL.

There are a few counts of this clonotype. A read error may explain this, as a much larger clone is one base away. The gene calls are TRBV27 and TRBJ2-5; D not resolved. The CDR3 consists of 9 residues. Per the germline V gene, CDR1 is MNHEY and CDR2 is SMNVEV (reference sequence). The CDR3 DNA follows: TGTGCCGTACAAGAGACCCTGTACTTC. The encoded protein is CAVQETLYF.

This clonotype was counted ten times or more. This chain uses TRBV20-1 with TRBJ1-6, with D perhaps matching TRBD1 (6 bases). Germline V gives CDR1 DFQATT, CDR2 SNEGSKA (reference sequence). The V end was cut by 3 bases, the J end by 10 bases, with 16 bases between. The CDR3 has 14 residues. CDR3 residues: CSARGGGMGSPLHF. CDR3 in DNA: TGCAGTGCTAGGGGCGGGGGCATGGGCTCACCCCTCCACTTT.

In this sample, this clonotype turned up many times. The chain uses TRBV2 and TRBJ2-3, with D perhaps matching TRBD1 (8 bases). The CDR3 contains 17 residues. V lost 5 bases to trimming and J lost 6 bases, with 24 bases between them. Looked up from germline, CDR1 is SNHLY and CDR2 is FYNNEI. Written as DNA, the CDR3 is TGTGCCAGCAGTAGGGGGACAGGCGGGGGCATCTCGGATACGCAGTATTTT. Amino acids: CASSRGTGGGISDTQYF.

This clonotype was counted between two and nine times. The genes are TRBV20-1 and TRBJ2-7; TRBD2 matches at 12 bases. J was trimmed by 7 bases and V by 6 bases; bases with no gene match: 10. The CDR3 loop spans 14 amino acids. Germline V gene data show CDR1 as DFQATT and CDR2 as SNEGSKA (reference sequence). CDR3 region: CSAHPPGLAGEQYF. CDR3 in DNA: TGCAGTGCCCACCCCCCGGGACTAGCGGGTGAGCAGTACTTC.

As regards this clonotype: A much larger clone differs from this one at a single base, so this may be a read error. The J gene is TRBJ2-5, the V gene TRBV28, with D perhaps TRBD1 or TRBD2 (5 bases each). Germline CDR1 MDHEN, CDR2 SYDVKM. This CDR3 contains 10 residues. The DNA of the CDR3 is TGTACCACCAGGGAGGAGACCCAGTACTTC. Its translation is CTTREETQYF.

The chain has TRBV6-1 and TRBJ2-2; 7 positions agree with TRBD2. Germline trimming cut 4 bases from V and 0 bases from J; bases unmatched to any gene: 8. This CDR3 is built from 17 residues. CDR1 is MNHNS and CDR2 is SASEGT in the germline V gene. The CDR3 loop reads CASSATGTTSNTGELFF. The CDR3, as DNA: TGTGCCAGCAGTGCTACCGGGACTACCTCGAACACCGGGGAGCTGTTTTTT.

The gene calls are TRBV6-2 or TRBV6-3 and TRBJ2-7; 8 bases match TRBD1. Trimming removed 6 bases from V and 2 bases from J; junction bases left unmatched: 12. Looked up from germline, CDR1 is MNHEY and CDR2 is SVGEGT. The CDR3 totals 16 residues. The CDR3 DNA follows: TGTGCCAGCAGACCCCCCCCGGGACAGGACGCCTACGAGCAGTACTTC. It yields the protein CASRPPPGQDAYEQYF.

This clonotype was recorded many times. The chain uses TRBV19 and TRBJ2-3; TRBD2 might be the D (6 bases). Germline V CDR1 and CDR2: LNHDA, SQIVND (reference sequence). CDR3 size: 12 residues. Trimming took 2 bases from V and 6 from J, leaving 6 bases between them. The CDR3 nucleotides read TGTGCCAGTAGTATACGGGGGGATACGCAGTATTTT. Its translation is CASSIRGDTQYF. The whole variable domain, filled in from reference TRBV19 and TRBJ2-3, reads DGGITQSPKYLFRKEGQNVTLSCEQNLNHDAMYWYRQDPGQGLRLIYYSQIVNDFQKGDIAEGYSVSREKKESFPLTVTSAQKNPTAFYLCASSIRGDTQYFGPGTRLTVL.

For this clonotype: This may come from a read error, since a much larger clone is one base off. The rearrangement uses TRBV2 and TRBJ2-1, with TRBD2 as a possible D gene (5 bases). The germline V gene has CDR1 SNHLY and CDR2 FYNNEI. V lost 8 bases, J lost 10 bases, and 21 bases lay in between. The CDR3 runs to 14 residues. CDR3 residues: CASVHEGRLYEQFF. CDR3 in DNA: TGTGCCAGCGTACACGAGGGTCGCCTCTACGAGCAGTTCTTC.

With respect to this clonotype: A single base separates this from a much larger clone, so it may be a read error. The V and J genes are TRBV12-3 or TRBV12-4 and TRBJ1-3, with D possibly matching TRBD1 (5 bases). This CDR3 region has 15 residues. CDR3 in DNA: TGTGCCAGCAGTTTTGGGACGTTCTCTGGAAACTCCATATATTTT. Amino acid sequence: CASSFGTFSGNSIYF.

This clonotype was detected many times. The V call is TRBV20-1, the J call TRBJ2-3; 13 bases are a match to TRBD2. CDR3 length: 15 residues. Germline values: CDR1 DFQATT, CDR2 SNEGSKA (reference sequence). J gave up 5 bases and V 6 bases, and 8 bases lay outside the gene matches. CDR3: CSASGTSGKRDTQYF. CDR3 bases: TGCAGTGCCAGTGGGACTAGCGGGAAGAGAGATACGCAGTATTTT.

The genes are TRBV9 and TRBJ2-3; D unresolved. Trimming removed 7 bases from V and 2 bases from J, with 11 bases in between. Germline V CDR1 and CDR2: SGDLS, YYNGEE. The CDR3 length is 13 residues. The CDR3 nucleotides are TGTGCCAGCTCGCAGTCCCTCACAGATACGCAGTATTTT. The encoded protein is CASSQSLTDTQYF.

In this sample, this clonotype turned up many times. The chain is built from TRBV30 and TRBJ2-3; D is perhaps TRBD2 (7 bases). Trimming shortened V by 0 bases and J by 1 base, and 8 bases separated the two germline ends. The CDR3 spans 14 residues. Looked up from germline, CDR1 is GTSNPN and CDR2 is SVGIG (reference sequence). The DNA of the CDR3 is TGTGCCTGGAGTGTCGGGGGGCGCACAGATACGCAGTATTTT. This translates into CAWSVGGRTDTQYF.

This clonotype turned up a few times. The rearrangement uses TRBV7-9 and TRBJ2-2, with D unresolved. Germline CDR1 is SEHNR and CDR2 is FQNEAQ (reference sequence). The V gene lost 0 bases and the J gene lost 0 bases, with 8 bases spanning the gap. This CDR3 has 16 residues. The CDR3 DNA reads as TGTGCCAGCAGCTTAGCAGGTGGGGCGAACACCGGGGAGCTGTTTTTT. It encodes CASSLAGGANTGELFF.

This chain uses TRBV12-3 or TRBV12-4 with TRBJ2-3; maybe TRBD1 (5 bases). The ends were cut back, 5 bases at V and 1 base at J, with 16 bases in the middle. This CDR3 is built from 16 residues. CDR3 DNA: TGTGCCAGCAGTCTCGCAGGGTATCGCGGCACAGATACGCAGTATTTT. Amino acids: CASSLAGYRGTDTQYF.

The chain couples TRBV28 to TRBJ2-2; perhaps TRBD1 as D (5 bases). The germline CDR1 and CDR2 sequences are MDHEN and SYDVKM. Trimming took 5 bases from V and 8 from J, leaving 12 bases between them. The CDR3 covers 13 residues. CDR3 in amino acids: CASSPDIMGELFF. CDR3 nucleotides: TGTGCCAGCAGTCCGGACATAATGGGGGAGCTGTTTTTT.